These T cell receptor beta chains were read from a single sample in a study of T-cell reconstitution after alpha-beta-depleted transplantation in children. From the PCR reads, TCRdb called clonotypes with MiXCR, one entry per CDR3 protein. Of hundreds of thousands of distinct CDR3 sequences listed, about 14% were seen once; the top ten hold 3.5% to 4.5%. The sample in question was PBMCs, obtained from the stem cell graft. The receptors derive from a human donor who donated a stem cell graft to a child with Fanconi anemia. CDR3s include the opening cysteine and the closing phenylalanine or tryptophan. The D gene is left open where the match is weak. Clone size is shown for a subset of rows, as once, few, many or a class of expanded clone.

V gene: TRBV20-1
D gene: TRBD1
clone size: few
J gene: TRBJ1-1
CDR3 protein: CSARGQGGVGTEAFF
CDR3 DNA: TGCAGTGCTAGAGGACAGGGCGGGGTCGGCACTGAAGCTTTCTTT

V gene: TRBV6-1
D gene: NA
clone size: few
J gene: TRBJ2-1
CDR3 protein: CASSEPGVYNEQFF
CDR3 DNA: TGTGCCAGCAGTGAACCGGGGGTTTACAATGAGCAGTTCTTC

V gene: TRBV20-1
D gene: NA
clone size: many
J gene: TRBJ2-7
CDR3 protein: CSATGWSYEQYF
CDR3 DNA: TGCAGTGCTACAGGCTGGTCCTACGAGCAGTACTTC

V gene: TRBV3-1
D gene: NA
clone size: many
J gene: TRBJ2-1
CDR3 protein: CASSRADEQFF
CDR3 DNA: TGTGCCAGCAGCCGCGCAGATGAGCAGTTCTTC

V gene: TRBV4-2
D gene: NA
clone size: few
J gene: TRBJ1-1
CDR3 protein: CASSQPLTGFEAFF
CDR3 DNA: TGTGCCAGCAGCCAGCCCTTGACGGGGTTTGAAGCTTTCTTT

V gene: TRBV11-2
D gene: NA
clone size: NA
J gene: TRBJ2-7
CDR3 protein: CASSPRGSFYEQYF
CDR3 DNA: TGTGCCAGCAGCCCGAGGGGGTCCTTCTACGAGCAGTACTTC

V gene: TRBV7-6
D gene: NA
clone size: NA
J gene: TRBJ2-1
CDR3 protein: CASSFEVGYEQFF
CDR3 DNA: TGTGCCAGCAGCTTCGAGGTCGGGTATGAGCAGTTCTTC

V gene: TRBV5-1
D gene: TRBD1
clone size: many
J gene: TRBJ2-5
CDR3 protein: CASGTGVGETQYF
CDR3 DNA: TGCGCCAGCGGGACAGGGGTAGGGGAGACCCAGTACTTC

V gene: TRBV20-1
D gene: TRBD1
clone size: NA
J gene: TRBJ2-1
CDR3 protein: CSASTDRATREQFF
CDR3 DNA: TGCAGTGCTAGTACCGACAGGGCGACGCGCGAGCAGTTCTTC

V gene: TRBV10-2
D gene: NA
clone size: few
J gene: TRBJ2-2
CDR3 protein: CASRAGDGELFF
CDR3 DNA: TGCGCCAGCAGGGCCGGGGACGGGGAGCTGTTTTTT

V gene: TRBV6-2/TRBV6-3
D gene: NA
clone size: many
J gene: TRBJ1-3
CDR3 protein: CASSYPDHGNTIYF
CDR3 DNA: TGTGCCAGCAGTTACCCCGACCACGGAAACACCATATATTTT

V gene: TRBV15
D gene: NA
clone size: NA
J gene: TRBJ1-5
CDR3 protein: CATSRVRGPQHF
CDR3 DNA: TGTGCCACCAGCAGAGTCCGTGGGCCCCAGCATTTT

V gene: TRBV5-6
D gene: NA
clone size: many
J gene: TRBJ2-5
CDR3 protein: CASSRPQETQYF
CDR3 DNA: TGTGCCAGCAGCCGGCCCCAAGAGACCCAGTACTTC

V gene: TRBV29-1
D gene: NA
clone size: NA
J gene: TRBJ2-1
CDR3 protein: CSGVRQGGMGNEQFF
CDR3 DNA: TGCAGCGGGGTTCGCCAGGGGGGGATGGGCAATGAGCAGTTCTTC

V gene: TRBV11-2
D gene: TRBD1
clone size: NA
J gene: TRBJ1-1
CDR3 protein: CASSWTGGIEAFF
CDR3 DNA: TGTGCCAGCAGCTGGACAGGGGGCATCGAAGCTTTCTTT

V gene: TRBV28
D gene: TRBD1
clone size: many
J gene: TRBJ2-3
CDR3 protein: CASSRDRNTDTQYF
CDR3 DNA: TGTGCCAGCAGTCGGGACAGAAACACAGATACGCAGTATTTT

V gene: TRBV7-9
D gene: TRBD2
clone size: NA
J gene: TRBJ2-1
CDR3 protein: CASSTSGGAYNEQFF
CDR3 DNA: TGTGCCAGCAGCACCAGCGGGGGTGCCTACAATGAGCAGTTCTTC

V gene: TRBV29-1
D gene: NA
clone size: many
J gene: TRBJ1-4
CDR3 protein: CSVWGQSTEKLFF
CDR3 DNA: TGCAGCGTCTGGGGTCAGTCGACTGAAAAACTGTTTTTT

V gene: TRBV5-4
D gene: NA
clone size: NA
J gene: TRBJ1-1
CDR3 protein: CASSFGLLYTEAFF
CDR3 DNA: TGTGCCAGCAGCTTTGGACTCCTCTACACTGAAGCTTTCTTT

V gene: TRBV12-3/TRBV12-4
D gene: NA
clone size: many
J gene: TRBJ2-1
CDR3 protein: CASTFTIRVSYNEQFF
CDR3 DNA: TGTGCCAGCACCTTCACGATCAGGGTCTCCTACAATGAGCAGTTCTTC

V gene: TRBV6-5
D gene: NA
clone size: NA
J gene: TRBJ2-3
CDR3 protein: CASSYSPWQRGNTDTQYF
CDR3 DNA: TGTGCCAGCAGTTACTCCCCTTGGCAGAGGGGGAACACAGATACGCAGTATTTT

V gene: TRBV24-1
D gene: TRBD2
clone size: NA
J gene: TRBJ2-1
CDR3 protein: CATSDASGVLSYNEQFF
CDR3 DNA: TGTGCCACCAGTGATGCTAGCGGGGTCCTCTCCTACAATGAGCAGTTCTTC

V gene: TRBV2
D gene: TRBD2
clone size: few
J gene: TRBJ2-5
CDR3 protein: CASSLTDTSGVGQETQYF
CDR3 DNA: TGTGCCAGCAGTTTAACGGATACTAGCGGGGTGGGTCAAGAGACCCAGTACTTC